A single sample is the source of the 23 T cell receptor beta chains below, sequenced in a study of beta chain features in type 1 diabetes. The sequenced template was cDNA made from the entire isolated RNA. The data were produced by immunoSEQ multiplex PCR, yet TCRdb's version contains in-frame clones alone and is incomplete. The sample shows over 150,000 clones, more than 10% of them seen only once. Source material: central memory CD4+ T cells from blood. These receptors all stem from a woman aged 18-30 years in good health.

The rearrangement uses TRBV27 and TRBJ1-4; maybe TRBD1 (6 bases). The germline CDR1 and CDR2 sequences are MNHEY and SMNVEV (reference sequence). The CDR3 spans 16 residues. The V and J ends lost 5 bases and 5 bases respectively, with 18 bases between them. The CDR3, as DNA: TGTGCCAGCAGTAAGAATCAGGGGACGGGAAATGAAAAACTGTTTTTT. Encoded protein: CASSKNQGTGNEKLFF.

This clone was counted a few times. The chain couples TRBV11-2 to TRBJ2-1, with 8 bases matching TRBD1. The CDR3 is 15 residues long. V lost 5 bases to trimming and J lost 2 bases; unmatched junction nucleotides: 5. Germline V lookup: CDR1 SGHAT, CDR2 FQNNGV. CDR3 in DNA: TGTGCCAGCAGCCGCCGGGACAGGACCTACAATGAGCAGTTCTTC. This sequence encodes CASSRRDRTYNEQFF. Full variable domain (outside the CDR3, taken from reference TRBV11-2 and TRBJ2-1): EAGVAQSPRYKIIEKRQSVAFWCNPISGHATLYWYQQILGQGPKLLIQFQNNGVVDDSQLPKDRFSAERLKGVDSTLKIQPAKLEDSAVYLCASSRRDRTYNEQFFGPGTRLTVL.

The J gene is TRBJ2-2, the V gene TRBV5-4; tentatively, D is TRBD2 (6 bases). Trimming cost V 4 bases and J 5 bases, with 15 bases left between them. Germline lookup yields CDR1 SGHNT and CDR2 YYREEE (reference sequence). The CDR3 consists of 15 residues. The CDR3 nucleotides are TGTGCCAGCAGCGGGGGGTGGGGGTATACCGGGGAGCTGTTTTTT. Translating gives CASSGGWGYTGELFF.

CDR3 protein: CATSRYEQYF. The CDR3 nucleotides are TGTGCCACCTCCCGCTACGAGCAGTACTTC. This sequence joins TRBV6-5 and TRBJ2-7; D call uncertain. Trimming pared 10 bases from V and 3 bases from J, leaving 7 bases between. This CDR3 region has 10 residues. CDR1 is MNHEY, CDR2 SVGAGI, per germline.

This clone has only a few counts. The chain combines TRBV7-6 with TRBJ1-1, with 7 positions matching TRBD1. The CDR3 is 15 amino acids. With 4 bases clipped from V and 1 base from J, the junction kept 6 bases outside the gene matches. Germline V gene lookup returns CDR1 SGHVS and CDR2 FNYEAQ. The CDR3 region has the DNA TGTGCCAGCAGCTCGGACAGGCGACCGAACACTGAAGCTTTCTTT. This translates into CASSSDRRPNTEAFF.

CDR3 protein: CASSHGTVGGYTF. DNA for the CDR3: TGTGCCAGCAGCCATGGGACAGTCGGAGGCTACACCTTC. The chain couples TRBV27 to TRBJ1-2; the match to TRBD1 covers 7 bases. The J segment lost 8 bases and the V segment lost 6 bases, leaving 9 bases of the junction unmatched. The CDR3 loop spans 13 amino acids. Per the germline V gene, CDR1 is MNHEY and CDR2 is SMNVEV (reference sequence).

This chain joins TRBV4-3 and TRBJ2-5, with 9 bases identical to TRBD1. Germline V gene data show CDR1 as LGHNA and CDR2 as YSLEER. CDR3 size: 13 residues. The ends lost 4 bases at V and 5 bases at J; junction bases unmatched: 2. In nucleotides, the CDR3 is TGCGCCAGCAGCCGTGGACAGGGGGAGACCCAGTACTTC. This gives the protein CASSRGQGETQYF.

The V gene is TRBV30, the J gene TRBJ1-1; a weak D match, TRBD1 (5 bases). Germline CDR1 and CDR2: GTSNPN and SVGIG (reference sequence). The CDR3 has 15 residues. The V end was cut by 3 bases, the J end by 0 bases, with 14 bases between. The CDR3 DNA sequence: TGTGCCTGGAGACCTCCGACAGCTATGAACACTGAAGCTTTCTTT. Translating it yields CAWRPPTAMNTEAFF.

The chain couples TRBV6-5 to TRBJ1-1; weak D call: TRBD1 (5 bases). Deletions cut 0 bases from V and 10 bases from J, with 9 bases between. There are 12 residues in the CDR3. Germline V gives CDR1 MNHEY, CDR2 SVGAGI. The CDR3 here is CASSYSRGAAFF. CDR3 in DNA: TGTGCCAGCAGTTACTCGCGGGGCGCAGCTTTCTTT.

This clone was counted ten times or more. The V gene is TRBV28, the J gene TRBJ2-5; 8 bases fit TRBD1. V was pared by 4 bases and J by 6 bases, with 10 bases of the junction left unmatched. The germline CDR1 and CDR2 sequences are MDHEN and SYDVKM. This CDR3 is 15 amino acids long. CDR3: CASSWRTGQRKTQYF. CDR3 nucleotide sequence: TGTGCCAGCAGTTGGCGGACAGGGCAAAGGAAGACCCAGTACTTC.

This clone was recorded a few times. The rearrangement links TRBV2 to TRBJ1-2; the D gene is possibly TRBD1 (6 bases). The V gene lost 6 bases and the J gene lost 6 bases, with 14 bases spanning the gap. The CDR3 consists of 13 residues. CDR1 is SNHLY and CDR2 is FYNNEI in the germline V gene. CDR3 in amino acids: CASRGARGHGYTF. As DNA, the CDR3 is TGTGCCAGCAGGGGGGCGAGGGGTCATGGCTACACCTTC.

The V call is TRBV29-1, the J call TRBJ1-2; 10 bases agree with TRBD1. The germline CDR1 and CDR2 sequences are SQVTM and ANQGSEA. The CDR3 is 15 amino acids. The ends lost 3 bases at V and 4 bases at J; junction bases unmatched: 8. The CDR3 region is CSVDFMGQGRYGYTF. The CDR3 bases are TGCAGCGTTGATTTTATGGGACAGGGGCGCTATGGCTACACCTTC.

The chain joins TRBV2 to TRBJ2-2, with 12 nucleotides matching TRBD2. The CDR3 length is 15 residues. Trimming removed 7 bases from V and 7 bases from J; junction bases left unmatched: 7. The germline V gene encodes CDR1 SNHLY and CDR2 FYNNEI. CDR3 coding DNA: TGTGCCAGCACCCAGACTAGCGGGAGCAGCGGGGAGCTGTTTTTT. Its translation is CASTQTSGSSGELFF.

A few counts support this clone. The chain employs TRBV29-1 and TRBJ1-2; D is unresolved. Germline V gives CDR1 SQVTM, CDR2 ANQGSEA. V gave up 3 bases and J gave up 1 base, with 6 bases separating them. The CDR3 has 12 amino acids. This CDR3 is CSVDPSNYGYTF. In DNA, the CDR3 is TGCAGCGTTGACCCCAGTAACTATGGCTACACCTTC.

This clone was picked up a small number of times. The J gene is TRBJ2-1, the V gene TRBV10-3, with TRBD2 identical over 15 bases. The CDR3 consists of 15 residues. V was pared by 4 bases and J by 9 bases, with 4 bases of the junction left unmatched. Germline V gives CDR1 ENHRY, CDR2 SYGVKD. CDR3 DNA sequence: TGTGCCATCAGTGGGGGACTAGCGGGAGGAGGTGAGCAGTTCTTC. This translates into CAISGGLAGGGEQFF.

V and J are TRBV18 and TRBJ1-1; no firm D call. The V and J ends lost 0 bases and 0 bases respectively, with 5 bases between them. The germline V gene encodes CDR1 KGHSH and CDR2 LQKENI. The length of the CDR3 is 14 residues. CDR3 protein: CASSPPRMNTEAFF. The CDR3, as DNA: TGTGCCAGCTCACCACCGCGAATGAACACTGAAGCTTTCTTT.

This clone occurred a few times. The V gene is TRBV5-1, the J gene TRBJ2-1; 10 bases map to TRBD2. The CDR3 loop spans 16 amino acids. With 5 bases clipped from V and 0 bases from J, the junction kept 5 bases outside the gene matches. From germline, CDR1 is SGHRS and CDR2 YFSETQ. The CDR3 DNA reads TGCGCCAGCAGAGAAGCGGGAGGGAGCTCCTACAATGAGCAGTTCTTC. It is translated as CASREAGGSSYNEQFF.

This clone occurred a few times. The chain combines TRBV27 with TRBJ2-5, with 9 bases matching TRBD2. This CDR3 spans 19 amino acids. The germline CDR1 and CDR2 sequences are MNHEY and SMNVEV (reference sequence). V shed 0 bases, J shed 1 base, and the junction held 12 bases outside the gene matches. Written as DNA, the CDR3 is TGTGCCAGCAGTTTATCCCCGCGGGGTGGCGGGAGGGCCCAAGAGACCCAGTACTTC. It specifies CASSLSPRGGGRAQETQYF.

The chain has TRBV2 and TRBJ1-2; perhaps TRBD1 as D (5 bases). Germline V gene sequence: CDR1 SNHLY, CDR2 FYNNEI. CDR3 length equals 14 residues. V was pared by 2 bases and J by 2 bases, with 9 bases between. The CDR3 nucleotides are TGTGCCAGCAGTGAATGGGGGGGAAACTATGGCTACACCTTC. Its protein is CASSEWGGNYGYTF. The full variable domain, rest sourced from reference TRBV2 and TRBJ1-2, is EPEVTQTPSHQVTQMGQEVILRCVPISNHLYFYWYRQILGQKVEFLVSFYNNEISEKSEIFDDQFSVERPDGSNFTLKIRSTKLEDSAMYFCASSEWGGNYGYTFGSGTRLTVV.

The CDR3 nucleotides are TGCGCCAGCAGCCTGACAGCTTACAATGAGCAGTTCTTC. This translates into CASSLTAYNEQFF. The chain carries TRBV5-1 and TRBJ2-1; TRBD1 might be the D (5 bases). The germline V gene has CDR1 SGHRS and CDR2 YFSETQ. This CDR3 comprises 13 residues. The V end was cut by 4 bases, the J end by 4 bases, with 9 bases between.

This clone was picked up a small number of times. V usage is TRBV7-6 and J usage is TRBJ2-1; D not certain. The CDR3 length is 13 residues. Between the trimmed V and J ends, which lost 1 base and 6 bases, there was a span of 7 bases. Germline V gene sequence: CDR1 SGHVS, CDR2 FNYEAQ. The CDR3 spells CASSLGQFNEQFF. CDR3 coding DNA: TGTGCCAGCAGCTTAGGGCAATTCAATGAGCAGTTCTTC.

There are a few counts of this clone. V and J are TRBV30 and TRBJ1-2, with unresolved D. The CDR3 has 12 residues. Germline CDR1 and CDR2: GTSNPN and SVGIG (reference sequence). Trimming left V 0 bases short and J 5 bases short, with 7 bases between. CDR3 region: CAWSVTDYGYTF. DNA for the CDR3: TGTGCCTGGAGTGTAACAGATTATGGCTACACCTTC. The variable domain in full, with the rest retrieved from reference TRBV30 and TRBJ1-2, is SQTIHQWPATLVQPVGSPLSLECTVEGTSNPNLYWYRQAAGRGLQLLFYSVGIGQISSEVPQNLSASRPQDRQFILSSKKLLLSDSGFYLCAWSVTDYGYTFGSGTRLTVV.

The chain employs TRBV30 and TRBJ2-7; 12 bases map to TRBD2. This CDR3 comprises 17 residues. Germline loops: CDR1 GTSNPN, CDR2 SVGIG (reference sequence). Trimming cost V 2 bases and J 4 bases; bases outside gene matches: 12. The chain's CDR3 is CAWSRASGRAPDYEQYF. In DNA, the CDR3 is TGTGCCTGGAGTAGGGCTAGCGGGAGGGCCCCGGATTACGAGCAGTACTTC. Full variable domain (rest looked up from reference TRBV30 and TRBJ2-7): SQTIHQWPATLVQPVGSPLSLECTVEGTSNPNLYWYRQAAGRGLQLLFYSVGIGQISSEVPQNLSASRPQDRQFILSSKKLLLSDSGFYLCAWSRASGRAPDYEQYFGPGTRLTVT.